This passage covers 24 T cell receptor beta chains from one sample sequenced in a study of OX40 agonist ivuxolimab in advanced cancers. TCRdb's copy holds only in-frame clones and misses some; the assay was immunoSEQ multiplex PCR. This table has tens of thousands of clones, approximately 86% appearing once. The sample was CD4+ or CD8+ T cells sorted from blood, taken in a trial of the OX40 agonist ivuxolimab. These receptors were taken from an adult with an advanced solid tumor such as melanoma, head and neck, liver or kidney cancer.

Comment on this clone: An end of the junction does not agree with germline; a read error may underlie this. For the CDR3, the DNA is TGTGCTAGTGGTTGGGGGGTCTACACTGAGCAGTTCTTC. Encoded protein: CASGWGVYTEQFF. The chain uses TRBV12-5 and TRBJ2-1, with a weak D call TRBD2 (6 bases). Germline CDR1 reads LGHNT; CDR2 reads FRNRAP. The CDR3 is 13 amino acids.

This rearrangement joins TRBV5-1 to TRBJ1-2; TRBD1 is a possible D gene (6 bases). V dropped 3 bases and J dropped 2 bases, with 14 bases sitting between them. The germline V gene encodes CDR1 SGHRS and CDR2 YFSETQ. The CDR3 is 15 residues long. The CDR3 DNA sequence: TGCGCCAGCAGCTCCCCCAGGACAGCAAACTATGGCTACACCTTC. This encodes CASSSPRTANYGYTF.

The CDR3 DNA reads TGCGCCAGCAGCCCAGACGTGGGGAATCAGCCCCAGCATTTT. This codes for CASSPDVGNQPQHF. V is TRBV4-1 and J is TRBJ1-5; no firm D call. Germline-derived CDR1 and CDR2 are MGHRA and YSYEKL. The ends were cut back, 4 bases at V and 4 bases at J, with 11 bases in the middle. The CDR3 runs to 14 residues.

The chain employs TRBV2 and TRBJ1-1; 9 bases map to TRBD1. CDR3 size: 14 residues. V was pared by 3 bases and J by 7 bases, with 6 bases of the junction left unmatched. Germline V lookup: CDR1 SNHLY, CDR2 FYNNEI. CDR3 in amino acids: CASSDNRGLGEAFF. The CDR3 bases are TGTGCCAGCAGTGATAACAGGGGGCTCGGTGAAGCTTTCTTT.

The rearrangement uses TRBV7-9 and TRBJ1-3; D remains ambiguous. CDR1 and CDR2 from the germline V gene are SEHNR and FQNEAQ (reference sequence). Trimming shortened V by 6 bases and J by 0 bases, and 9 bases separated the two germline ends. The CDR3 length is 14 residues. The CDR3 reads CASSQQSSGNTIYF. The CDR3 DNA sequence: TGTGCCAGCAGTCAACAGAGCTCTGGAAACACCATATATTTT.

V gene TRBV5-4 combines with J gene TRBJ2-1; D unresolved. Germline values: CDR1 SGHNT, CDR2 YYREEE (reference sequence). The V gene lost 5 bases and the J gene lost 4 bases, with 10 bases spanning the gap. The CDR3 runs to 13 residues. CDR3 region: CASRSDTYNEQFF. For the CDR3, the DNA is TGTGCCAGCAGGTCTGACACGTACAATGAGCAGTTCTTC.

CDR3 nucleotide sequence: TGTGCCAGCAGTTTACCCGGCCCTGGAAACACCATATATTTT. Translating gives CASSLPGPGNTIYF. This chain uses TRBV28 with TRBJ1-3; D is undetermined. Germline V gene sequence: CDR1 MDHEN, CDR2 SYDVKM. This CDR3 is 14 amino acids long. Trimming removed 2 bases from V and 2 bases from J, with 7 bases in between. Together with reference TRBV28 and TRBJ1-3, the CDR3 gives the full variable domain: DVKVTQSSRYLVKRTGEKVFLECVQDMDHENMFWYRQDPGLGLRLIYFSYDVKMKEKGDIPEGYSVSREKKERFSLILESASTNQTSMYLCASSLPGPGNTIYFGEGSWLTVV.

The J gene is TRBJ2-3, the V gene TRBV19; TRBD2 aligns across 10 bases. Germline V gives CDR1 LNHDA, CDR2 SQIVND (reference sequence). This CDR3 has 15 amino acids. Unmatched junction bases numbered 4, after V lost 3 bases and J lost 4 bases. Here the CDR3 reads CASSITSGVPDTQYF. The DNA for the CDR3 is TGTGCCAGTAGTATCACTAGCGGGGTCCCAGATACGCAGTATTTT.

The rearrangement links TRBV27 to TRBJ2-7; D not certain. Trimming took off 2 bases at V and 2 bases at J, with 13 bases between the two ends. There are 15 residues in the CDR3. Germline V gives CDR1 MNHEY, CDR2 SMNVEV (reference sequence). CDR3 residues: CASSLVMDPPYEQYF. For the CDR3, the DNA is TGTGCCAGCAGTTTAGTTATGGATCCCCCCTACGAGCAGTACTTC.

The rearrangement links TRBV5-1 to TRBJ1-5; 7 bases align to TRBD1. The germline CDR1 and CDR2 sequences are SGHRS and YFSETQ. The junction had 10 bases not matched to a gene; V was cut back by 4 bases and J by 3 bases. The CDR3 runs 16 residues. CDR3: CASSPDRAGANQPQHF. As DNA, the CDR3 is TGCGCCAGCAGCCCCGACAGGGCGGGGGCCAATCAGCCCCAGCATTTT.

J is TRBJ1-4 and V is TRBV5-1; D perhaps matches TRBD1 (6 bases). The CDR3 is 12 residues long. Germline loops: CDR1 SGHRS, CDR2 YFSETQ. Deletions cut 4 bases from V and 13 bases from J, with 14 bases between. The CDR3 reads CASSPRGAGLFF. The CDR3 nucleotides read TGCGCCAGCAGCCCTAGGGGGGCGGGACTGTTTTTT.

This sequence joins TRBV4-1 and TRBJ1-2; D uncertain. Germline values: CDR1 MGHRA, CDR2 YSYEKL. This CDR3 region has 14 residues. The V and J ends lost 10 bases and 5 bases respectively, with 20 bases between them. The CDR3 protein is CATHPNRGPYGYTF. The CDR3 DNA is TGCGCCACTCACCCCAATCGAGGGCCTTATGGCTACACCTTC.

The rearrangement uses TRBV6-4 and TRBJ2-2; no clear D gene. Trimming cost V 3 bases and J 4 bases, with 3 bases left between them. The CDR3 extends over 12 amino acids. Germline V gene sequence: CDR1 MRHNA, CDR2 SNTAGT. This chain's CDR3 is CASSDGTGELFF. DNA of the CDR3: TGTGCCAGCAGTGATGGCACCGGGGAGCTGTTTTTT.

This sequence joins TRBV28 and TRBJ2-7; either TRBD1 or TRBD2 may supply D (6 bases each). The V and J ends lost 6 bases and 5 bases respectively, with 20 bases between them. Germline V gene sequence: CDR1 MDHEN, CDR2 SYDVKM. The CDR3 has 15 residues. Written as DNA, the CDR3 is TGTGCCAGCAGACTAACAGGGTATGGGGAGGACGAGCAGTACTTC. The encoded protein is CASRLTGYGEDEQYF.

The rearrangement joins TRBV27 to TRBJ1-5; D gene unclear. The CDR3 consists of 14 residues. CDR1 is MNHEY, CDR2 SMNVEV, per germline (reference sequence). The ends were cut back, 6 bases at V and 1 base at J, with 10 bases in the middle. The CDR3 nucleotides are TGTGCCAGCAGCCTTATGGGGAGCAATCAGCCCCAGCATTTT. Its translation: CASSLMGSNQPQHF.

The chain joins TRBV29-1 to TRBJ1-5; 7 positions match TRBD1. This CDR3 spans 14 amino acids. In germline, CDR1 is SQVTM, CDR2 ANQGSEA. J lost 1 base, V lost 5 bases, and 5 bases had no gene match. Written as DNA, the CDR3 is TGCAGCGTTCCGACAGGGCAGAGCAATCAGCCCCAGCATTTT. Residues: CSVPTGQSNQPQHF.

The chain joins TRBV5-4 to TRBJ2-7; 7 bases agree with TRBD2. Germline V gene sequence: CDR1 SGHNT, CDR2 YYREEE (reference sequence). This CDR3 has 13 amino acids. V was clipped by 0 bases and J by 6 bases; unmatched bases: 3. DNA for the CDR3: TGTGCCAGCAGCTTGGGGGCTAGCGGCGAGCAGTACTTC. It specifies CASSLGASGEQYF.

J is TRBJ1-4 and V is TRBV28; TRBD1 matches 10 bases. This CDR3 spans 16 amino acids. V was pared by 3 bases and J by 8 bases, with 9 bases of the junction left unmatched. Per the germline V gene, CDR1 is MDHEN and CDR2 is SYDVKM. As DNA, the CDR3 is TGTGCCAGCAGTTTGAGACAGGGGGCCGTGGGAGAAAAACTGTTTTTT. This codes for CASSLRQGAVGEKLFF.

The V call is TRBV9, the J call TRBJ2-5, with D unclear. The germline V gene has CDR1 SGDLS and CDR2 YYNGEE. V was cut by 4 bases and J by 2 bases, with 9 bases left in between. The CDR3 length is 13 residues. CDR3 nucleotides: TGTGCCAGCAGCCCGGAGACACAAGAGACCCAGTACTTC. Encoded protein: CASSPETQETQYF.

V gene TRBV5-6 combines with J gene TRBJ2-5; no definite D call. V gave up 0 bases and J gave up 7 bases, with 4 bases separating them. In germline, CDR1 is SGHDT, CDR2 YYEEEE. The CDR3 sequence is 11 residues long. The CDR3 nucleotides read TGTGCCAGCAGCTTGGCAGGGACCCAGTACTTC. The encoded protein is CASSLAGTQYF.

The chain recombines TRBV18 with TRBJ1-2; weak D call: TRBD1 (6 bases). The CDR3 spans 15 residues. Germline V gives CDR1 KGHSH, CDR2 LQKENI. Between the trimmed V and J ends, which lost 0 bases and 1 base, there was a span of 9 bases. The CDR3 sequence is CASSPPTGLNYGYTF. The CDR3 DNA sequence: TGTGCCAGCTCACCACCGACAGGCCTTAACTATGGCTACACCTTC.

This rearrangement joins TRBV30 to TRBJ2-7; the D is unclear. The V and J ends lost 0 bases and 1 base respectively, with 4 bases between them. This CDR3 spans 12 amino acids. Per germline, CDR1 GTSNPN and CDR2 SVGIG (reference sequence). The CDR3 loop reads CAWSVGSYEQYF. The CDR3 DNA follows: TGTGCCTGGAGTGTCGGGTCCTACGAGCAGTACTTC.

The chain combines TRBV2 with TRBJ2-6, with 9 positions matching TRBD1. The V segment lost 11 bases and the J segment 3 bases; nucleotides outside the gene matches: 14. Per germline, CDR1 SNHLY and CDR2 FYNNEI. This CDR3 has 17 amino acids. The CDR3 protein is CALLAGTGIFGANVLTF. In DNA, the CDR3 is TGTGCCCTCTTGGCCGGGACAGGGATCTTTGGGGCCAACGTCCTGACTTTC.

J is TRBJ2-7 and V is TRBV18; 8 bases match TRBD1. The CDR3 is 14 residues long. J lost 2 bases, V lost 4 bases, and 4 bases had no gene match. Germline V CDR1 and CDR2: KGHSH, LQKENI. The CDR3 DNA follows: TGTGCCAGCTCACTGACAGGGGTGGCCTACGAGCAGTACTTC. It translates to CASSLTGVAYEQYF.